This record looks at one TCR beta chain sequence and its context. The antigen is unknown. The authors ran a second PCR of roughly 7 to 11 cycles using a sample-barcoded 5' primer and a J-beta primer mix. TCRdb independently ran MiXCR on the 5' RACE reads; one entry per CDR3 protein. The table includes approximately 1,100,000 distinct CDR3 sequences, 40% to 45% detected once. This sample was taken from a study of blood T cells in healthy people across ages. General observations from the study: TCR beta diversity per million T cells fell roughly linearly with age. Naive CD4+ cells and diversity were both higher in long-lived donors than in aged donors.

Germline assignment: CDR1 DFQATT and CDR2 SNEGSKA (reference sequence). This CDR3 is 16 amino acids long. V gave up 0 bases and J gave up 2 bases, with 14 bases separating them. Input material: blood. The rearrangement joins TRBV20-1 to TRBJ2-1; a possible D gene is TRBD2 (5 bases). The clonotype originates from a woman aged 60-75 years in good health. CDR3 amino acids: CSARDRRRATYNEQFF. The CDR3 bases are TGCAGTGCTAGAGATCGTAGGCGGGCAACCTACAATGAGCAGTTCTTC.